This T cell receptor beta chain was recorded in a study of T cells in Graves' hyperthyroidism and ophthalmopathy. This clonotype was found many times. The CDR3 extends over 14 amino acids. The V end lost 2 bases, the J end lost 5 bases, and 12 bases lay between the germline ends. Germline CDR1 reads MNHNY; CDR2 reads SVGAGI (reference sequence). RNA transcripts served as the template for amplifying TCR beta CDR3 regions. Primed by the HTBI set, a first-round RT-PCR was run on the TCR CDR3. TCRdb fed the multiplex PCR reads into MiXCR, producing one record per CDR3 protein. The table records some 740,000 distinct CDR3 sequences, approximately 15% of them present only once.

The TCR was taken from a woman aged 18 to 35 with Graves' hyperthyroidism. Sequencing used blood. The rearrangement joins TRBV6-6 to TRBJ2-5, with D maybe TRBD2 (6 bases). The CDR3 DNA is TGTGCCAGCAGTTACCCCGGAGGGTTGGAGACCCAGTACTTC. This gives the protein CASSYPGGLETQYF.